This T cell receptor (beta chain) is from a study of cytomegalovirus exposure and HLA in healthy donors. Trimming shortened V by 0 bases and J by 14 bases, and 13 bases separated the two germline ends. CDR3 length: 13 amino acids. In germline, CDR1 is MGHRA, CDR2 YSYEKL. The study, taken as a whole, reports: It was confirmed in vitro that three of the CMV-associated chains were specific for CMV antigens. Reported results showed that the classifier diagnosed cytomegalovirus status with high specificity and sensitivity.

Notes on this clone: Its antigen is not identified.

The donors were in the 120-subject validation cohort, distinct from the roughly 600-subject first cohort. Clones were sequenced by immunoSEQ multiplex PCR, and TCRdb holds only the in-frame ones, with some missing. The sample holds under 250,000 clones; over 75% are singletons and the top ten take 2% to 2.5%. Sequencing was carried out using PBMCs. The genes are TRBV4-1 and TRBJ1-4; D possibly corresponds to TRBD1 (5 bases). The receptor's source is a woman between 18 and 30 years old in good health and CMV-seropositive. CDR3: CASSQDSGHWLFF. CDR3 sequence (DNA): TGCGCCAGCAGCCAAGATTCAGGGCACTGGCTGTTTTTT.